Listed below are T cell receptor beta chains from one sample, sequenced in a study of blood T cell repertoires in COVID-19. Generated by immunoSEQ multiplex PCR, the TCRdb table keeps only in-frame clones and is missing some. The table includes about 480,000 clones, roughly 89% detected once. Sequencing was performed on peripheral blood. These receptors were collected from a man aged 18 to 29 with COVID-19, enrolled during active disease. The CDR3 runs from the conserved cysteine through the conserved F or W. D genes are given only for firm matches. A clone size is listed for some rows: how often the clone was seen (once, few, many), or a class if it is expanded.

abundance: once
j_gene: TRBJ2-1
len: 15
d_gene: TRBD2
v_gene: TRBV6-5
CDR3aa: CASRKTSGDYNEQFF
CDR3nt: TGTGCCAGCAGAAAAACTAGCGGGGACTACAATGAGCAGTTCTTC

abundance: -
j_gene: TRBJ2-3
len: 15
d_gene: TRBD2
v_gene: TRBV9
CDR3aa: CASSSSGRPQDTQYF
CDR3nt: TGTGCCAGCAGCTCGAGCGGGAGGCCCCAAGATACGCAGTATTTT

abundance: -
j_gene: TRBJ1-5
len: 13
d_gene: -
v_gene: TRBV19
CDR3aa: CASSTRGAQPQHF
CDR3nt: TGTGCCAGTAGTACAAGGGGTGCTCAGCCCCAGCATTTT

abundance: -
j_gene: TRBJ2-5
len: 12
d_gene: TRBD1
v_gene: TRBV10-1
CDR3aa: CASSSGQGTQYF
CDR3nt: TGCGCCAGCAGCAGTGGACAGGGGACCCAGTACTTC

abundance: once
j_gene: TRBJ2-5
len: 15
d_gene: -
v_gene: TRBV5-1
CDR3aa: CASSPAARRQETQYF
CDR3nt: TGCGCCAGCAGCCCGGCCGCACGCAGGCAAGAGACCCAGTACTTC

abundance: -
j_gene: TRBJ2-3
len: 15
d_gene: TRBD2
v_gene: TRBV6-5
CDR3aa: CASKEGLAGMDTQYF
CDR3nt: TGTGCCAGCAAAGAGGGACTAGCGGGGATGGATACGCAGTATTTT

abundance: -
j_gene: TRBJ2-3
len: 12
d_gene: TRBD2
v_gene: TRBV10-3
CDR3aa: CAVGLAGDTQYF
CDR3nt: TGTGCCGTCGGACTAGCAGGGGATACGCAGTATTTT

abundance: -
j_gene: TRBJ2-1
len: 12
d_gene: TRBD2
v_gene: TRBV3-1/TRBV3-2
CDR3aa: CASSQGLAGQFF
CDR3nt: TGTGCCAGCAGCCAGGGACTAGCGGGGCAGTTCTTC

abundance: -
j_gene: TRBJ2-4
len: 16
d_gene: -
v_gene: TRBV5-5
CDR3aa: CASSLWGLLAKNIQYF
CDR3nt: TGTGCCAGCAGCTTGTGGGGCTTGTTAGCCAAAAACATTCAGTACTTC

abundance: -
j_gene: TRBJ2-5
len: 14
d_gene: TRBD1
v_gene: TRBV18
CDR3aa: CASSPDRDGETQYF
CDR3nt: TGTGCCAGCTCACCCGACAGGGATGGAGAGACCCAGTACTTC

abundance: -
j_gene: TRBJ2-1
len: 15
d_gene: TRBD2
v_gene: TRBV19
CDR3aa: CASTRGGSSYNEQFF
CDR3nt: TGTGCCAGTACCCGCGGGGGGAGCTCCTACAATGAGCAGTTCTTC

abundance: -
j_gene: TRBJ2-7
len: 12
d_gene: TRBD2
v_gene: TRBV6-5
CDR3aa: CASRRGGYEQYF
CDR3nt: TGTGCCAGCAGGCGGGGGGGCTACGAGCAGTACTTC

abundance: -
j_gene: TRBJ1-5
len: 15
d_gene: -
v_gene: TRBV9
CDR3aa: CASSVGRSSDQPQHF
CDR3nt: TGTGCCAGCAGCGTGGGCAGGTCGTCAGATCAGCCCCAGCATTTT

abundance: -
j_gene: TRBJ1-5
len: 15
d_gene: TRBD1
v_gene: TRBV7-6
CDR3aa: CASSQRTGRNQPQHF
CDR3nt: TGTGCCAGCAGCCAGAGGACAGGGAGAAATCAGCCCCAGCATTTT

abundance: few
j_gene: TRBJ1-3
len: 14
d_gene: -
v_gene: TRBV7-2
CDR3aa: CASSLGHSGNTIYF
CDR3nt: TGTGCCAGCAGCTTAGGACACTCTGGAAACACCATATATTTT

abundance: once
j_gene: TRBJ1-3
len: 14
d_gene: -
v_gene: TRBV5-1
CDR3aa: CASSLGQFGNTIYF
CDR3nt: TGCGCCAGCAGCTTGGGACAGTTTGGAAACACCATATATTTT

abundance: once
j_gene: TRBJ2-1
len: 14
d_gene: TRBD2
v_gene: TRBV19
CDR3aa: CASSISGSYNEQFF
CDR3nt: TGTGCCAGTAGTATTAGCGGGAGCTACAATGAGCAGTTCTTC

abundance: -
j_gene: TRBJ2-5
len: 14
d_gene: -
v_gene: TRBV9
CDR3aa: CASSVGPREETQYF
CDR3nt: TGTGCCAGCAGCGTAGGTCCCCGCGAAGAGACCCAGTACTTC

abundance: -
j_gene: TRBJ2-3
len: 15
d_gene: TRBD2
v_gene: TRBV5-1
CDR3aa: CASSRLAGETDTQYF
CDR3nt: TGCGCCAGCAGCAGACTAGCGGGAGAAACAGATACGCAGTATTTT

abundance: few
j_gene: TRBJ2-2
len: 14
d_gene: TRBD1
v_gene: TRBV6-5
CDR3aa: CASNRQGSTGELFF
CDR3nt: TGTGCCAGCAACAGACAGGGGTCCACCGGGGAGCTGTTTTTT

abundance: -
j_gene: TRBJ1-5
len: 17
d_gene: TRBD1
v_gene: TRBV7-2
CDR3aa: CASSSTGGHLKNQPQHF
CDR3nt: TGTGCCAGCAGCTCAACAGGGGGCCATCTAAAGAATCAGCCCCAGCATTTT

abundance: once
j_gene: TRBJ1-6
len: 16
d_gene: TRBD1
v_gene: TRBV9
CDR3aa: CASSAQLTGPNSPLHF
CDR3nt: TGTGCCAGCAGCGCCCAATTGACAGGGCCCAATTCACCCCTCCACTTT

abundance: -
j_gene: TRBJ1-1
len: 13
d_gene: TRBD1
v_gene: TRBV5-1
CDR3aa: CASTLDRGNEAFF
CDR3nt: TGCGCCAGCACCCTCGACAGGGGGAATGAAGCTTTCTTT

abundance: -
j_gene: TRBJ2-7
len: 11
d_gene: -
v_gene: TRBV6-1
CDR3aa: CASSEYGEQYF
CDR3nt: TGTGCCAGCAGTGAATACGGGGAGCAGTACTTC

abundance: -
j_gene: TRBJ2-1
len: 16
d_gene: TRBD2
v_gene: TRBV7-7
CDR3aa: CASSLGGLAGADEQFF
CDR3nt: TGTGCTAGCAGCTTGGGGGGACTAGCGGGAGCCGATGAGCAGTTCTTC

abundance: -
j_gene: TRBJ2-7
len: 13
d_gene: -
v_gene: TRBV27
CDR3aa: CASSLQGSDEQYF
CDR3nt: TGTGCCAGCAGTTTACAGGGGAGCGACGAGCAGTACTTC

abundance: -
j_gene: TRBJ2-1
len: 14
d_gene: TRBD2
v_gene: TRBV7-8
CDR3aa: CASSLVVGRVEQFF
CDR3nt: TGTGCCAGCAGCTTAGTTGTTGGGAGGGTTGAGCAGTTCTTC

abundance: -
j_gene: TRBJ2-7
len: 15
d_gene: TRBD2
v_gene: TRBV18
CDR3aa: CASSQSGRTTYEQYF
CDR3nt: TGTGCCAGCTCACAGAGCGGGAGGACGACCTACGAGCAGTACTTC

abundance: once
j_gene: TRBJ1-1
len: 15
d_gene: TRBD1
v_gene: TRBV5-1
CDR3aa: CASSLATGVGTEAFF
CDR3nt: TGCGCCAGCAGCTTGGCCACAGGGGTTGGCACTGAAGCTTTCTTT

abundance: -
j_gene: TRBJ2-1
len: 15
d_gene: TRBD2
v_gene: TRBV27
CDR3aa: CATVPGGRAADEQFF
CDR3nt: TGTGCCACCGTCCCGGGCGGGAGGGCCGCGGATGAGCAGTTCTTC

abundance: -
j_gene: TRBJ2-6
len: 17
d_gene: TRBD1
v_gene: TRBV27
CDR3aa: CASKQGQRLLGANVLTF
CDR3nt: TGTGCCAGCAAACAGGGACAGCGACTATTAGGGGCCAACGTCCTGACTTTC

abundance: -
j_gene: TRBJ2-6
len: 18
d_gene: TRBD1
v_gene: TRBV11-3
CDR3aa: CASSALPGQGIGANVLTF
CDR3nt: TGTGCCAGCAGCGCACTCCCGGGACAGGGAATCGGGGCCAACGTCCTGACTTTC

abundance: -
j_gene: TRBJ2-3
len: 16
d_gene: -
v_gene: TRBV2
CDR3aa: CASSEARTPSTDTQYF
CDR3nt: TGTGCCAGCAGTGAAGCACGGACTCCTAGCACAGATACGCAGTATTTT

abundance: -
j_gene: TRBJ2-3
len: 22
d_gene: TRBD2
v_gene: TRBV5-1
CDR3aa: CASSQQNPGLAGRPSGTDTQYF
CDR3nt: TGCGCCAGCAGCCAGCAGAATCCGGGACTAGCGGGAAGGCCCTCGGGCACAGATACGCAGTATTTT

abundance: once
j_gene: TRBJ2-1
len: 13
d_gene: TRBD2
v_gene: TRBV27
CDR3aa: CASKTSQDNEQFF
CDR3nt: TGTGCCAGCAAGACTAGCCAGGACAATGAGCAGTTCTTC

abundance: -
j_gene: TRBJ1-2
len: 14
d_gene: -
v_gene: TRBV7-9
CDR3aa: CASSELQGYYGYTF
CDR3nt: TGTGCCAGCAGCGAGTTACAGGGTTACTATGGCTACACCTTC

abundance: -
j_gene: TRBJ1-6
len: 15
d_gene: TRBD1
v_gene: TRBV19
CDR3aa: CASSMYAGQNSPLHF
CDR3nt: TGTGCCAGTAGTATGTATGCGGGACAGAATTCACCCCTCCACTTT

abundance: -
j_gene: TRBJ2-7
len: 11
d_gene: -
v_gene: TRBV19
CDR3aa: CASRSDKGQYF
CDR3nt: TGTGCCAGTAGATCGGACAAGGGGCAGTACTTC

abundance: once
j_gene: TRBJ1-2
len: 15
d_gene: -
v_gene: TRBV30
CDR3aa: CAWRGTSPKNYGYTF
CDR3nt: TGTGCCTGGAGGGGGACATCCCCAAAGAACTATGGCTACACCTTC

abundance: -
j_gene: TRBJ2-1
len: 14
d_gene: TRBD1
v_gene: TRBV27
CDR3aa: CARIRDRGRDEQFF
CDR3nt: TGTGCCAGGATCCGGGACAGGGGGCGCGATGAGCAGTTCTTC

abundance: -
j_gene: TRBJ1-5
len: 17
d_gene: TRBD1
v_gene: TRBV5-1
CDR3aa: CASSLGDGTGSNQPQHF
CDR3nt: TGCGCCAGCAGCTTGGGGGACGGGACAGGGAGCAATCAGCCCCAGCATTTT

abundance: -
j_gene: TRBJ1-2
len: 13
d_gene: TRBD1
v_gene: TRBV5-1
CDR3aa: CASSTDRGDGYTF
CDR3nt: TGCGCCAGCAGCACGGACAGGGGCGATGGCTACACCTTC

abundance: -
j_gene: TRBJ1-3
len: 14
d_gene: -
v_gene: TRBV4-1
CDR3aa: CASSQAGTGNTIYF
CDR3nt: TGCGCCAGCAGCCAAGCGGGGACTGGAAACACCATATATTTT

abundance: -
j_gene: TRBJ2-7
len: 13
d_gene: TRBD1
v_gene: TRBV10-1
CDR3aa: CASSRTGLYEQYF
CDR3nt: TGCGCCAGCAGTCGGACAGGGCTCTACGAGCAGTACTTC

abundance: once
j_gene: TRBJ2-2
len: 15
d_gene: -
v_gene: TRBV12-5
CDR3aa: CASGLGQGIGGELFF
CDR3nt: TGTGCTAGTGGTTTGGGGCAGGGAATAGGCGGGGAGCTGTTTTTT